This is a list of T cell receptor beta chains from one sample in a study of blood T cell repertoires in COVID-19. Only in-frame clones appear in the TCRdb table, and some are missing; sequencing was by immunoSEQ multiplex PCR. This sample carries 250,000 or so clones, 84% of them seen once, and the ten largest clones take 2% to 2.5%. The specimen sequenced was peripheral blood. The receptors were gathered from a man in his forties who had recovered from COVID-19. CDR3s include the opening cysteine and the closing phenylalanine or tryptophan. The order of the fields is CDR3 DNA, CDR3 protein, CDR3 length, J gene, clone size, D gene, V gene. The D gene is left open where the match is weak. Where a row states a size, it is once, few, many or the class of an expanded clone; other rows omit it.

cdr3_nt: TGTGCCAGCAGCTTAGCGTTCACAGGCAGGGTAACAGATACGCAGTATTTT; cdr3_aa: CASSLAFTGRVTDTQYF; cdr3_length: 17; j_call: TRBJ2-3; clone_size: .; d_call: .; v_call: TRBV11-3
cdr3_nt: TGTGCCAGCAGCTTACAAAACTATAATTCACCCCTCCACTTT; cdr3_aa: CASSLQNYNSPLHF; cdr3_length: 14; j_call: TRBJ1-6; clone_size: .; d_call: .; v_call: TRBV11-2
cdr3_nt: TGTGCCAGCAGTGCCGAGGAGTATGGCTACACCTTC; cdr3_aa: CASSAEEYGYTF; cdr3_length: 12; j_call: TRBJ1-2; clone_size: .; d_call: .; v_call: TRBV2
cdr3_nt: TGCAGTGCTAGTACAGGGGACACTGAAGCTTTCTTT; cdr3_aa: CSASTGDTEAFF; cdr3_length: 12; j_call: TRBJ1-1; clone_size: .; d_call: TRBD1; v_call: TRBV20-1
cdr3_nt: TGTGCCAGCAGCCACTTTTCAGGCCCTTACAATGAGCAGTTCTTC; cdr3_aa: CASSHFSGPYNEQFF; cdr3_length: 15; j_call: TRBJ2-1; clone_size: .; d_call: .; v_call: TRBV3-1/TRBV3-2
cdr3_nt: TGTGCCAGCAGTGTAACCGGGACAGGGGTCTGGGCTTTCTTT; cdr3_aa: CASSVTGTGVWAFF; cdr3_length: 14; j_call: TRBJ1-1; clone_size: .; d_call: TRBD1; v_call: TRBV7-2
cdr3_nt: TGTGCCAGCAGCTCACCCCCGGGCCAGGGGGCTATGGGCAATCAGCCCCAGCATTTT; cdr3_aa: CASSSPPGQGAMGNQPQHF; cdr3_length: 19; j_call: TRBJ1-5; clone_size: .; d_call: TRBD1; v_call: TRBV7-2
cdr3_nt: TGTGCCAGCAGAGCCCACGGGGGGGGCCGGGTCAACACTGAAGCTTTCTTT; cdr3_aa: CASRAHGGGRVNTEAFF; cdr3_length: 17; j_call: TRBJ1-1; clone_size: once; d_call: .; v_call: TRBV27
cdr3_nt: TGTGCCAGCAGAACAGACTACAATGAGCAGTTCTTC; cdr3_aa: CASRTDYNEQFF; cdr3_length: 12; j_call: TRBJ2-1; clone_size: .; d_call: .; v_call: TRBV2
cdr3_nt: TGTGCCAGCTCACCACTTGAAGGGACAGAGAGTGGCTACACCTTC; cdr3_aa: CASSPLEGTESGYTF; cdr3_length: 15; j_call: TRBJ1-2; clone_size: few; d_call: TRBD1; v_call: TRBV18
cdr3_nt: TGTGCCAGCAGCCAAGTGGGGGGTAATAGCTATGGCTACACCTTC; cdr3_aa: CASSQVGGNSYGYTF; cdr3_length: 15; j_call: TRBJ1-2; clone_size: .; d_call: .; v_call: TRBV4-2
cdr3_nt: TGTGCCAGCAGCTTAAGCTTCCCCGGCGGCACTGAAGCTTTCTTT; cdr3_aa: CASSLSFPGGTEAFF; cdr3_length: 15; j_call: TRBJ1-1; clone_size: .; d_call: .; v_call: TRBV7-2
cdr3_nt: TGTGCCAGTAGTATGAGCGGGCGCGGCACAGATACGCAGTATTTT; cdr3_aa: CASSMSGRGTDTQYF; cdr3_length: 15; j_call: TRBJ2-3; clone_size: .; d_call: .; v_call: TRBV19
cdr3_nt: TGTGCCAGCGCGGGCTCTGGAAACACCATATATTTT; cdr3_aa: CASAGSGNTIYF; cdr3_length: 12; j_call: TRBJ1-3; clone_size: .; d_call: .; v_call: TRBV3-1/TRBV3-2
cdr3_nt: TGTGCCAGCAGCTTTCAGGTCAGCATCCAAGAGACCCAGTACTTC; cdr3_aa: CASSFQVSIQETQYF; cdr3_length: 15; j_call: TRBJ2-5; clone_size: few; d_call: .; v_call: TRBV7-2
cdr3_nt: TGTGCCAGTAGAGGGGTAGTCCCAGATACGCAGTATTTT; cdr3_aa: CASRGVVPDTQYF; cdr3_length: 13; j_call: TRBJ2-3; clone_size: .; d_call: .; v_call: TRBV19
cdr3_nt: TGTGCCAGCAGCTGGGGACTAGGGAAGGCCAATGAGCAGTTCTTC; cdr3_aa: CASSWGLGKANEQFF; cdr3_length: 15; j_call: TRBJ2-1; clone_size: .; d_call: TRBD2; v_call: TRBV5-6
cdr3_nt: TGTGCCAGCAGCCGGCAGGGGGCATATGGAAACACCATATATTTT; cdr3_aa: CASSRQGAYGNTIYF; cdr3_length: 15; j_call: TRBJ1-3; clone_size: .; d_call: TRBD1; v_call: TRBV5-6
cdr3_nt: TGTGCCAGCAGCTTAGGTAACAGGGTGACAGATACGCAGTATTTT; cdr3_aa: CASSLGNRVTDTQYF; cdr3_length: 15; j_call: TRBJ2-3; clone_size: .; d_call: .; v_call: TRBV7-9
cdr3_nt: TGTGCCAGCAGCTTAGGACAGGGGGGGGCTAGCAATCAGCCCCAGCATTTT; cdr3_aa: CASSLGQGGASNQPQHF; cdr3_length: 17; j_call: TRBJ1-5; clone_size: once; d_call: TRBD1; v_call: TRBV7-2
cdr3_nt: TGTGCCTGGAGTGTTCAGTACCCCGTCAACTATGGCTACACCTTC; cdr3_aa: CAWSVQYPVNYGYTF; cdr3_length: 15; j_call: TRBJ1-2; clone_size: .; d_call: .; v_call: TRBV30
cdr3_nt: TGCAGTGCTGCGGACAGGGGCCTTCAATACTTC; cdr3_aa: CSAADRGLQYF; cdr3_length: 11; j_call: TRBJ2-7; clone_size: .; d_call: TRBD1; v_call: TRBV20-1
cdr3_nt: TGTGCCAGCAGTCCGGGGACCTGGGGGGCAGATACGCAGTATTTT; cdr3_aa: CASSPGTWGADTQYF; cdr3_length: 15; j_call: TRBJ2-3; clone_size: .; d_call: .; v_call: TRBV6-5
cdr3_nt: TGTGCCAGCAGCGTGGGGACAGGCGGGTACTACGAGCAGTACTTC; cdr3_aa: CASSVGTGGYYEQYF; cdr3_length: 15; j_call: TRBJ2-7; clone_size: once; d_call: TRBD1; v_call: TRBV9
cdr3_nt: TGCGCCAGCAGCCAAGATCCGACAGGGGAGGTCACTGAAGCTTTCTTT; cdr3_aa: CASSQDPTGEVTEAFF; cdr3_length: 16; j_call: TRBJ1-1; clone_size: .; d_call: TRBD1; v_call: TRBV4-3
cdr3_nt: TGCGCCAGCAGCTTGATATCCAGAAGCACAGATACGCAGTATTTT; cdr3_aa: CASSLISRSTDTQYF; cdr3_length: 15; j_call: TRBJ2-3; clone_size: .; d_call: .; v_call: TRBV5-1
cdr3_nt: TGTGCCAGCAGCCAAGATTGGTCCGGGGTCCAAGAGACCCAGTACTTC; cdr3_aa: CASSQDWSGVQETQYF; cdr3_length: 16; j_call: TRBJ2-5; clone_size: .; d_call: .; v_call: TRBV3-1/TRBV3-2
cdr3_nt: TGTGCCAGCAGCGTTGGTAAGCTTGCCACGCCGACCATATATTTT; cdr3_aa: CASSVGKLATPTIYF; cdr3_length: 15; j_call: TRBJ1-3; clone_size: .; d_call: .; v_call: TRBV9
cdr3_nt: TGTGCCAGCAGCTTAGGGAGACTAGAGGCGTGGGAGACCCAGTACTTC; cdr3_aa: CASSLGRLEAWETQYF; cdr3_length: 16; j_call: TRBJ2-5; clone_size: once; d_call: .; v_call: TRBV7-2
cdr3_nt: TGTGCCAGCAGGCTAGCGGTCTCCTACGAGCAGTACTTC; cdr3_aa: CASRLAVSYEQYF; cdr3_length: 13; j_call: TRBJ2-7; clone_size: .; d_call: TRBD2; v_call: TRBV6-5
cdr3_nt: TGTGCCAGCACGCCAACGAGGGCCTCTGACACCGGGGAGCTGTTTTTT; cdr3_aa: CASTPTRASDTGELFF; cdr3_length: 16; j_call: TRBJ2-2; clone_size: once; d_call: .; v_call: TRBV14
cdr3_nt: TGTGCCAGCAGCCAAGATCTTGTACGGGGGAGAGATACGCAGTATTTT; cdr3_aa: CASSQDLVRGRDTQYF; cdr3_length: 16; j_call: TRBJ2-3; clone_size: once; d_call: .; v_call: TRBV3-1/TRBV3-2
cdr3_nt: TGTGCCAGTAGCCCGGGACAGTCCTGGACCGGGGAGCTGTTTTTT; cdr3_aa: CASSPGQSWTGELFF; cdr3_length: 15; j_call: TRBJ2-2; clone_size: .; d_call: TRBD1; v_call: TRBV19
cdr3_nt: TGTGCCAGCAGTTACTTACCGGACGGAGGCTACGAGCAGTACTTC; cdr3_aa: CASSYLPDGGYEQYF; cdr3_length: 15; j_call: TRBJ2-7; clone_size: .; d_call: .; v_call: TRBV6-5
cdr3_nt: TGTGCCAGCAGGGGACAGGAAAGCTACGAGCAGTACTTC; cdr3_aa: CASRGQESYEQYF; cdr3_length: 13; j_call: TRBJ2-7; clone_size: .; d_call: TRBD1; v_call: TRBV3-1/TRBV3-2
cdr3_nt: TGTGCCAGCAGCTTGGAGGCGACAGGGTGGGCCTACGAGCAGTACTTC; cdr3_aa: CASSLEATGWAYEQYF; cdr3_length: 16; j_call: TRBJ2-7; clone_size: once; d_call: TRBD1; v_call: TRBV5-5